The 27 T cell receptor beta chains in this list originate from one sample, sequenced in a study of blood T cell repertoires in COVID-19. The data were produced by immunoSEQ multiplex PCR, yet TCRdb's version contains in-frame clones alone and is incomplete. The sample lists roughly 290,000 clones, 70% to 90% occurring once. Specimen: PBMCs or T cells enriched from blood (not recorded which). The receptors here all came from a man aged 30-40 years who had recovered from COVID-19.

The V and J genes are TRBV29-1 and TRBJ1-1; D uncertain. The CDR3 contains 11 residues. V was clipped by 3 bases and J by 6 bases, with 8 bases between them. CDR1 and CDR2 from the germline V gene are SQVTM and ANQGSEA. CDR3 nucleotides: TGCAGCGTTGATCGGCAGGCTGAAGCTTTCTTT. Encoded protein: CSVDRQAEAFF. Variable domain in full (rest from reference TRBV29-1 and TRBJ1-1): SAVISQKPSRDICQRGTSLTIQCQVDSQVTMMFWYRQQPGQSLTLIATANQGSEATYESGFVIDKFPISRPNLTFSTLTVSNMSPEDSSIYLCSVDRQAEAFFGQGTRLTVV.

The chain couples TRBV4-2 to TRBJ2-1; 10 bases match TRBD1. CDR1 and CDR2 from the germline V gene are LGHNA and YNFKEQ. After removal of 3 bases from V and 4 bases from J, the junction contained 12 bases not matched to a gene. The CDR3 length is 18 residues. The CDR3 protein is CASSHPHLGTGEYNEQFF. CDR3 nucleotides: TGTGCCAGCAGCCACCCTCACTTGGGGACAGGGGAATACAATGAGCAGTTCTTC.

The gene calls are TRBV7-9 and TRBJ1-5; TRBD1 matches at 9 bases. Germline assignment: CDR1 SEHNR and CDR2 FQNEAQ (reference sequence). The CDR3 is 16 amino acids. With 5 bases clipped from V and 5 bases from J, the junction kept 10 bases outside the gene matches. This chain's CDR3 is CASSEHPTGGDQPQHF. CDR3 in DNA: TGTGCCAGCAGCGAACACCCTACAGGGGGCGATCAGCCCCAGCATTTT.

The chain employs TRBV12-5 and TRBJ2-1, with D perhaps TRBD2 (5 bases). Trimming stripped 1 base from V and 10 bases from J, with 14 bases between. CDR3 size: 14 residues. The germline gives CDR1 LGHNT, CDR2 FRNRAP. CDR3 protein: CASGLGTGPIEQFF. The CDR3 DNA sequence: TGTGCTAGTGGTTTGGGGACTGGACCTATCGAGCAGTTCTTC.

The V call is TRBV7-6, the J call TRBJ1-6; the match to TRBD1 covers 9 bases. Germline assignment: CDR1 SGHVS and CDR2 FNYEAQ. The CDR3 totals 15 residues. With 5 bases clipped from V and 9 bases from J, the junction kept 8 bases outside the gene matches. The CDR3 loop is CASSTGTGSFSPLHF. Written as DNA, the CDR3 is TGTGCCAGCAGCACAGGGACAGGGTCGTTTTCACCCCTCCACTTT. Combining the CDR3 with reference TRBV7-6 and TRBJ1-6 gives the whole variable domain GAGVSQSPRYKVTKRGQDVALRCDPISGHVSLYWYRQALGQGPEFLTYFNYEAQQDKSGLPNDRFSAERPEGSISTLTIQRTEQRDSAMYRCASSTGTGSFSPLHFGNGTRLTVT.

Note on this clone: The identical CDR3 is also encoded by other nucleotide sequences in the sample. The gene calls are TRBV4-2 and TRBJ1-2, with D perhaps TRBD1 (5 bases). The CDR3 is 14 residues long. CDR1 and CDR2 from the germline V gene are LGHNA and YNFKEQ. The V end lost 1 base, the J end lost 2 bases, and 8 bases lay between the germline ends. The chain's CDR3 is CASSQATENYGYTF. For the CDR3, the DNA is TGTGCCAGCAGCCAAGCGACAGAGAACTATGGCTACACCTTC.

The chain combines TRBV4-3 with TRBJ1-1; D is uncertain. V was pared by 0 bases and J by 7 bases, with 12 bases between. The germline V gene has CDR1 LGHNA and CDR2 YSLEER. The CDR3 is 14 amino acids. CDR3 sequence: CASSQESGPGEAFF. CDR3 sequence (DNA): TGCGCCAGCAGCCAAGAATCCGGTCCCGGTGAAGCTTTCTTT.

This CDR3 is CASSPPLRQGRVTNYGYTF. CDR3 coding DNA: TGTGCCAGCAGCCCACCCCTTCGACAGGGAAGGGTTACTAACTATGGCTACACCTTC. V usage is TRBV11-2 and J usage is TRBJ1-2; TRBD1 aligns across 7 bases. J lost 0 bases, V lost 5 bases, and 18 bases had no gene match. This CDR3 spans 19 amino acids. From germline, CDR1 is SGHAT and CDR2 FQNNGV.

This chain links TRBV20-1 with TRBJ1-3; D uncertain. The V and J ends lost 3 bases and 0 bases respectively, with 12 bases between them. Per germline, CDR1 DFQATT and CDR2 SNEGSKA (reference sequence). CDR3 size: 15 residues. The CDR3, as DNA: TGCAGTGCTAGTGCCGAGGGCCACTCTGGAAACACCATATATTTT. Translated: CSASAEGHSGNTIYF.

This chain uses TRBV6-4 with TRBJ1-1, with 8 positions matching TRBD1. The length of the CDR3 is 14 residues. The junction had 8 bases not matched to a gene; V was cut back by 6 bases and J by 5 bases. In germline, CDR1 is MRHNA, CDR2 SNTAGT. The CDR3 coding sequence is TGTGCCAGCAGACCTACAGGGGGAAGAACTGAAGCTTTCTTT. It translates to CASRPTGGRTEAFF.

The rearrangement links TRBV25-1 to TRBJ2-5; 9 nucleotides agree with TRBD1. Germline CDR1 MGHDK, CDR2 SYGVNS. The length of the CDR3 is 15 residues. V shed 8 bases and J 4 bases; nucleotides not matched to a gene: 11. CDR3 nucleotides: TGTGCCAGCGGAGGGACAGGGACCGGTGGAGAGACCCAGTACTTC. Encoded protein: CASGGTGTGGETQYF.

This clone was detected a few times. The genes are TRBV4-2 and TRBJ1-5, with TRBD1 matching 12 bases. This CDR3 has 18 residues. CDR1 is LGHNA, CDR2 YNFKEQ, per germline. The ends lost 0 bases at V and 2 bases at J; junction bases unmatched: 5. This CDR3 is CASSQEGTGGAGNQPQHF. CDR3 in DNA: TGTGCCAGCAGCCAAGAGGGGACAGGGGGCGCGGGCAATCAGCCCCAGCATTTT.

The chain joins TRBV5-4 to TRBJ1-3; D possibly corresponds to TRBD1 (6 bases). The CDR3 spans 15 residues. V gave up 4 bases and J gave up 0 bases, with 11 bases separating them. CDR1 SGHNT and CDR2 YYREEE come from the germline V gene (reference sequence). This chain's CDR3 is CASSLTGISGNTIYF. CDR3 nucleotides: TGTGCCAGCAGCCTCACAGGGATCTCTGGAAACACCATATATTTT.

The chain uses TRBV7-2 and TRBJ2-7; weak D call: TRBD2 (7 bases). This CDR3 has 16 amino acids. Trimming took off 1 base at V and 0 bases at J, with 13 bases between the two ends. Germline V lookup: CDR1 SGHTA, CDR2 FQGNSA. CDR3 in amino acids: CASSLGVGGPSYEQYF. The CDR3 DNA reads TGTGCCAGCAGCTTAGGGGTCGGGGGGCCCTCCTACGAGCAGTACTTC.

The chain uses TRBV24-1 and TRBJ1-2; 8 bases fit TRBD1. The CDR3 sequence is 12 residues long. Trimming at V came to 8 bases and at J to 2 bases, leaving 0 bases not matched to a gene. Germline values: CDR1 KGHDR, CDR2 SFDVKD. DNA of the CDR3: TGTGCCACCACAGGGGGCAACTATGGCTACACCTTC. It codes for CATTGGNYGYTF.

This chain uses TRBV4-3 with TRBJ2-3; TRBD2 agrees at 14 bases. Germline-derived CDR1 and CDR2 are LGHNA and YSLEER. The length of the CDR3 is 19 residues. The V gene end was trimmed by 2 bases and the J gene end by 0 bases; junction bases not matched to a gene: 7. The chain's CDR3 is CASSQLGTSGGASTDTQYF. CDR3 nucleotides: TGCGCCAGCAGCCAACTTGGGACTAGCGGGGGAGCTAGCACAGATACGCAGTATTTT.

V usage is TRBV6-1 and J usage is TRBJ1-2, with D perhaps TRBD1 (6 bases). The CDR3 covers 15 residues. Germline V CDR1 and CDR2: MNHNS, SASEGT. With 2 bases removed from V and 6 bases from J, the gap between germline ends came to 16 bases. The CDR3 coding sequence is TGTGCCAGCAGTGAAAGAAGTCACAGGGATCATGGCTACACCTTC. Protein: CASSERSHRDHGYTF.

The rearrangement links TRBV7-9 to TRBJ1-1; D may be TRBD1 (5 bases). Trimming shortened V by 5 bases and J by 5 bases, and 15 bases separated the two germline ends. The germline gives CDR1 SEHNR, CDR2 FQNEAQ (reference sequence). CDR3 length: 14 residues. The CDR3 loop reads CASSGNRGRTEAFF. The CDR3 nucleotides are TGTGCCAGCAGCGGCAACCGGGGGAGAACTGAAGCTTTCTTT.

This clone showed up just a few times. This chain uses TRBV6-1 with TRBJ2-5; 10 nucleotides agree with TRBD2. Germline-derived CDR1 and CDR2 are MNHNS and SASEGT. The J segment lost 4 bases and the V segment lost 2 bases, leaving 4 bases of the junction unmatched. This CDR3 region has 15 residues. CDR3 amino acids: CASSELSGGAETQYF. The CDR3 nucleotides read TGTGCCAGCAGTGAATTGAGCGGGGGGGCAGAGACCCAGTACTTC.

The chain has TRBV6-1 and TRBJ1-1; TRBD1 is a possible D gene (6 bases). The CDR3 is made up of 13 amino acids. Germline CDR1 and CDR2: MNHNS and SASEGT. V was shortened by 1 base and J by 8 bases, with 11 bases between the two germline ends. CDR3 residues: CASSEVNRAEAFF. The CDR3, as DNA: TGTGCCAGCAGTGAAGTCAACAGGGCGGAAGCTTTCTTT.

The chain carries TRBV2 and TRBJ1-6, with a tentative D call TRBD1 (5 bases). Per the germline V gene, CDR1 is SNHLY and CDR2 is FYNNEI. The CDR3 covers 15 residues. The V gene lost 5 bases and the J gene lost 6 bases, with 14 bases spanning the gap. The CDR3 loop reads CASSQIGQGNSPLHF. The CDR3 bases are TGTGCCAGCAGTCAGATTGGGCAGGGTAATTCACCCCTCCACTTT.

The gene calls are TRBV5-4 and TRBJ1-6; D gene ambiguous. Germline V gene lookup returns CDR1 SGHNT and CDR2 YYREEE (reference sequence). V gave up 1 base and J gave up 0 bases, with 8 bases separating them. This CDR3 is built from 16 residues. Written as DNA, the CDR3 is TGTGCCAGCAGCTTGAGATGGAGCTCCTATAATTCACCCCTCCACTTT. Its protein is CASSLRWSSYNSPLHF.

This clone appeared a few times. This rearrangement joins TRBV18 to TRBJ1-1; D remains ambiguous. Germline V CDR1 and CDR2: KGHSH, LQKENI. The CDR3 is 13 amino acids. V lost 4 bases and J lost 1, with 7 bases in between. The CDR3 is CASSQAGNTEAFF. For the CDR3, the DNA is TGTGCCAGCTCACAAGCCGGGAACACTGAAGCTTTCTTT.

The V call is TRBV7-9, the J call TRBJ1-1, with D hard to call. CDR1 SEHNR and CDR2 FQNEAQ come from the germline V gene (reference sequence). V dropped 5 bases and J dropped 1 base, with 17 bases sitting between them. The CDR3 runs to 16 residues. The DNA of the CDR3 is TGTGCCAGCAGCCTCCGGATCTTCGGGAGGAACACTGAAGCTTTCTTT. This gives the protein CASSLRIFGRNTEAFF.

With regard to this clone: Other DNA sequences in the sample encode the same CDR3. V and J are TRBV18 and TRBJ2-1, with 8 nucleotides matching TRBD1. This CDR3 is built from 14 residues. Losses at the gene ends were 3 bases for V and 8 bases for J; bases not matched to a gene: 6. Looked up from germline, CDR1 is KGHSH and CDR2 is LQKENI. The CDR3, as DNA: TGTGCCAGCTCACCCAGGACAGGGCTCGATGAGCAGTTCTTC. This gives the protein CASSPRTGLDEQFF.

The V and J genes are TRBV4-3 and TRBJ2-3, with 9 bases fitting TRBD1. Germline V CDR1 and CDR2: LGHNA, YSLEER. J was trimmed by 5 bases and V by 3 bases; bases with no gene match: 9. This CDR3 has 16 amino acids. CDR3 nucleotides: TGCGCCAGCAGCCATCACCGGGACAGGGAAGGAGATACGCAGTATTTT. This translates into CASSHHRDREGDTQYF.

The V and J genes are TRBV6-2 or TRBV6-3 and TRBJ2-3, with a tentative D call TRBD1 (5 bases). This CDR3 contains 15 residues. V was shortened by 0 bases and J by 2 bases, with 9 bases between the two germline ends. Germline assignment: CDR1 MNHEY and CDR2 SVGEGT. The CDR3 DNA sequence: TGTGCCAGCAGTTACTCGAAGGGGTTCACAGATACGCAGTATTTT. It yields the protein CASSYSKGFTDTQYF.